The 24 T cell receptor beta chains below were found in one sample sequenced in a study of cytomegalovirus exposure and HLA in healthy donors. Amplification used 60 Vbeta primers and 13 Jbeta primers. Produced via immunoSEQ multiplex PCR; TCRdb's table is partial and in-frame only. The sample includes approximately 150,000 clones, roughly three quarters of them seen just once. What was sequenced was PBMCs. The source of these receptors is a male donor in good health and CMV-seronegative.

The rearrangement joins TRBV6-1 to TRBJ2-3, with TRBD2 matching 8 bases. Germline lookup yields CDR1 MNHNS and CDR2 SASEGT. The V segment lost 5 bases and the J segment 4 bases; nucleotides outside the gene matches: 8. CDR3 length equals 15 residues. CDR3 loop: CASSLSGAQADTQYF. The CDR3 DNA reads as TGTGCCAGCAGTCTTAGCGGGGCCCAGGCAGATACGCAGTATTTT.

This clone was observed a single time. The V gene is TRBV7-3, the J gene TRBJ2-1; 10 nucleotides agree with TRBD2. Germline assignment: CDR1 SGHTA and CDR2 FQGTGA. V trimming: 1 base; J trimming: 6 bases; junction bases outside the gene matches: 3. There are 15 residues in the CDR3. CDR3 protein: CASSLRPSGSNEQFF. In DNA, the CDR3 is TGTGCCAGCAGCTTAAGGCCTAGCGGGAGCAATGAGCAGTTCTTC.

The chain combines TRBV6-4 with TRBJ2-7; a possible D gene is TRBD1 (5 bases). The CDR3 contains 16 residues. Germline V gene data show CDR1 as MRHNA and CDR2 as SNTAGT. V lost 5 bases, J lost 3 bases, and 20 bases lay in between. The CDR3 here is CASSPPGYCGYYEQYF. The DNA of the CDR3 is TGTGCCAGCAGTCCCCCAGGGTACTGCGGATACTACGAGCAGTACTTC.

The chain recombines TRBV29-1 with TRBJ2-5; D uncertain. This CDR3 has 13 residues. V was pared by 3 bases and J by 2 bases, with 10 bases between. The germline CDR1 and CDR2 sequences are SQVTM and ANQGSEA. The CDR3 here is CSVDMRKQETQYF. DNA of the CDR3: TGCAGCGTTGATATGAGGAAACAAGAGACCCAGTACTTC. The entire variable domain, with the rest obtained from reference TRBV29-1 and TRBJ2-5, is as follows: SAVISQKPSRDICQRGTSLTIQCQVDSQVTMMFWYRQQPGQSLTLIATANQGSEATYESGFVIDKFPISRPNLTFSTLTVSNMSPEDSSIYLCSVDMRKQETQYFGPGTRLLVL.

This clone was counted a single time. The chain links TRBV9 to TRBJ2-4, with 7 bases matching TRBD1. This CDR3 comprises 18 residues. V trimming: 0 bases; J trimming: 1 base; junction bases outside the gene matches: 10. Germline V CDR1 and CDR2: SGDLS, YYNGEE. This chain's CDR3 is CASSVGWDSSGAKNIQYF. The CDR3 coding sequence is TGTGCCAGCAGCGTAGGTTGGGACAGCTCTGGGGCCAAAAACATTCAGTACTTC.

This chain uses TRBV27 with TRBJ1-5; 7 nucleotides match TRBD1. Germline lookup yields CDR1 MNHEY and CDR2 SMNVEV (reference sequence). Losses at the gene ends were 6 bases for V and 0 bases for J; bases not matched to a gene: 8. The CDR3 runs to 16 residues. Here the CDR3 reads CASRNQGVHSNQPQHF. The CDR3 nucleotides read TGTGCCAGCAGGAACCAGGGGGTCCATAGCAATCAGCCCCAGCATTTT.

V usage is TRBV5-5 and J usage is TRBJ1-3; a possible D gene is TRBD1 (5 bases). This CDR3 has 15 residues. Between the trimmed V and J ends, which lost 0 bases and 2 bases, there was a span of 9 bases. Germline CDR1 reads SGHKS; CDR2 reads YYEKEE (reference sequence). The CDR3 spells CASSLERGAGNTIYF. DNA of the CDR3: TGTGCCAGCAGCTTGGAACGGGGGGCTGGAAACACCATATATTTT.

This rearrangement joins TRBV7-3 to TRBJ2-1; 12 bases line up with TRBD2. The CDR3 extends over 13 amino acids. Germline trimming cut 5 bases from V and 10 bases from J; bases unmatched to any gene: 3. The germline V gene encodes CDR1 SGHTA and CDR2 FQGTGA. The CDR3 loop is CASSLGLAGEQFF. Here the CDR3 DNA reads TGTGCCAGCAGCCTCGGACTAGCGGGAGAGCAGTTCTTC.

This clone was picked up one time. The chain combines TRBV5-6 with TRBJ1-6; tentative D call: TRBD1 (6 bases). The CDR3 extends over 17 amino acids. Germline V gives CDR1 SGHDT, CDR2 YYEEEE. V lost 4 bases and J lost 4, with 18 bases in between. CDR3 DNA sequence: TGTGCCAGCAGCCTGGATGGCAGGGGCCCTTATAATTCACCCCTCCACTTT. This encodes CASSLDGRGPYNSPLHF.

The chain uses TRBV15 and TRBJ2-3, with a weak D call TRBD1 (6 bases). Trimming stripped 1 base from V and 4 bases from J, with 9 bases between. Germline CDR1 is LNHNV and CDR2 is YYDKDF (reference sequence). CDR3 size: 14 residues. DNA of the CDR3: TGTGCCACCAGCAGAGGTACAGGGTCAGATACGCAGTATTTT. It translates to CATSRGTGSDTQYF.

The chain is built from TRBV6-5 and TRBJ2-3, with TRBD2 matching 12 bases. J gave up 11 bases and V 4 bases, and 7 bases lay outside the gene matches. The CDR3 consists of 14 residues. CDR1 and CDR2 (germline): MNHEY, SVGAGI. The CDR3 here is CASSLGLAGSRQYF. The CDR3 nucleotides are TGTGCCAGCAGTTTAGGACTAGCGGGGTCTAGGCAGTATTTT.

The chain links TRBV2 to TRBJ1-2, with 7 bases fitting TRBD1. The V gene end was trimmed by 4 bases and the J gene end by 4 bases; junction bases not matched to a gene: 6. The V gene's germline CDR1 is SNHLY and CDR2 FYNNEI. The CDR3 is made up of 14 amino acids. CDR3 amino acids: CASSGQGWGYGYTF. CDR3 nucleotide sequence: TGTGCCAGCAGTGGACAGGGATGGGGCTATGGCTACACCTTC.

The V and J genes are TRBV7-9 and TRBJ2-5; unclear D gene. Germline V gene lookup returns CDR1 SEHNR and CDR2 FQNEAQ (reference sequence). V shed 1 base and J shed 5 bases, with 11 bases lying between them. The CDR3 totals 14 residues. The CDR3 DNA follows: TGTGCCAGCAGCTTAGTAATGGGCCCCGAGACCCAGTACTTC. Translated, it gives CASSLVMGPETQYF.

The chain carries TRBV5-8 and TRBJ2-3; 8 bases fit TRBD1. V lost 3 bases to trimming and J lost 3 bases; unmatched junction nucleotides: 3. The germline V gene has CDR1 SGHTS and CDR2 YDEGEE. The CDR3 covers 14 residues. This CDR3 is CASSYGQGTDTQYF. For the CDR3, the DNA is TGTGCCAGCAGCTATGGACAGGGTACAGATACGCAGTATTTT.

CDR3: CASSPDRANTGELFF. CDR3 bases: TGTGCCAGCAGTCCCGACAGGGCGAACACCGGGGAGCTGTTTTTT. This chain joins TRBV28 and TRBJ2-2; 7 nucleotides align to TRBD1. The V gene's germline CDR1 is MDHEN and CDR2 SYDVKM. The CDR3 is made up of 15 amino acids. V shed 5 bases, J shed 0 bases, and the junction held 3 bases outside the gene matches.

CDR3 bases: TGTGCCAGCAGCCGACTCTCCCAAGAGACCCAGTACTTC. Its translation: CASSRLSQETQYF. The J gene is TRBJ2-5, the V gene TRBV7-9; D not certain. Germline CDR1 is SEHNR and CDR2 is FQNEAQ (reference sequence). The ends were cut back, 5 bases at V and 1 base at J, with 8 bases in the middle. This CDR3 contains 13 residues.

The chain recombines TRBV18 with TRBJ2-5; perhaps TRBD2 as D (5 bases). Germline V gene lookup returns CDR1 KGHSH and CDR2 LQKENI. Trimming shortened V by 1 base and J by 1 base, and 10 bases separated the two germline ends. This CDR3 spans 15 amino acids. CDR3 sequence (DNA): TGTGCCAGCTCACCACTCTCGGGGTTCCAAGAGACCCAGTACTTC. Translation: CASSPLSGFQETQYF.

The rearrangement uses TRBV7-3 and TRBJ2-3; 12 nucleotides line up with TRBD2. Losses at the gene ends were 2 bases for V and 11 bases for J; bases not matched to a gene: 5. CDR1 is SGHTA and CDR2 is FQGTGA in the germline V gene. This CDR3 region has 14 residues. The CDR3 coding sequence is TGTGCCAGCAGCTTATCACTAGCGGGAGGAGGGCAGTATTTT. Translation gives CASSLSLAGGGQYF.

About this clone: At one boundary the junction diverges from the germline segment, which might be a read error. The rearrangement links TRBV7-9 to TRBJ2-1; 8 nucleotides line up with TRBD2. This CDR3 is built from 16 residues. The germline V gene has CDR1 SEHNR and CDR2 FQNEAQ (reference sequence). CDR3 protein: CSSSLVGAGVNNEQFF. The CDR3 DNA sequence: TGTTCCAGCAGCCTGGTGGGAGCGGGAGTCAACAATGAGCAGTTCTTC.

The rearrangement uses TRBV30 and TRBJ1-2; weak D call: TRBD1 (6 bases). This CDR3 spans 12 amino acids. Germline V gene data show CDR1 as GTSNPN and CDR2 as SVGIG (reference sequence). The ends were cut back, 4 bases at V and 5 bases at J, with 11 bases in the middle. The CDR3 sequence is CAWIRTAYGYTF. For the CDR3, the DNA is TGTGCCTGGATCCGGACAGCTTATGGCTACACCTTC.

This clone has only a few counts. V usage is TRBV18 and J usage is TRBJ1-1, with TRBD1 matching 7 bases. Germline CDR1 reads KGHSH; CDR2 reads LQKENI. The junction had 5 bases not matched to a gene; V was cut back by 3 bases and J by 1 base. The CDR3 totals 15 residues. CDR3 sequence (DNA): TGTGCCAGCTCACCCCAACAGGGGACGAACACTGAAGCTTTCTTT. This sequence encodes CASSPQQGTNTEAFF. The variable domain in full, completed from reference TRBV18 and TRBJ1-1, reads NAGVMQNPRHLVRRRGQEARLRCSPMKGHSHVYWYRQLPEEGLKFMVYLQKENIIDESGMPKERFSAEFPKEGPSILRIQQVVRGDSAAYFCASSPQQGTNTEAFFGQGTRLTVV.

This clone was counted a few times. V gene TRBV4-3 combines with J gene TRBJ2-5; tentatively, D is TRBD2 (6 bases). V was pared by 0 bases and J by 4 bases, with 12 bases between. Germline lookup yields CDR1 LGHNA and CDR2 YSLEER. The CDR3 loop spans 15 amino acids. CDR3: CASSQEKGGAETQYF. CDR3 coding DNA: TGCGCCAGCAGCCAAGAAAAGGGCGGGGCAGAGACCCAGTACTTC.

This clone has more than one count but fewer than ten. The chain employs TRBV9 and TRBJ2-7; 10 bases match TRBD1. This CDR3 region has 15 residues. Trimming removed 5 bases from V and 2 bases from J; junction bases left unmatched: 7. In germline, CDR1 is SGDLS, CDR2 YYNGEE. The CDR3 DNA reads TGTGCCAGCAGTGAACATGGACAGGGGGCCTACGAGCAGTACTTC. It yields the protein CASSEHGQGAYEQYF.

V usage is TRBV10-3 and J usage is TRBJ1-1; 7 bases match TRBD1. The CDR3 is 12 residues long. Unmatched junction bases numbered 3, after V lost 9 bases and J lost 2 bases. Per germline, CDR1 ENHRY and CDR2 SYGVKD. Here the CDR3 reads CAMGQQNTEAFF. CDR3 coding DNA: TGTGCCATGGGACAGCAAAACACTGAAGCTTTCTTT.